The sequence of this TCR beta chain was determined in a study of identical twins' blood T cells. Study details: About 6 alpha and about six beta libraries together yielded some 50 million reads.

Each TCR cDNA library carried sample-specific barcodes on both ends. TCRdb itself ran the 5' RACE reads through MiXCR, one entry per CDR3 protein. Here the sample spans a few hundred thousand distinct CDR3 sequences, roughly 30% being singletons. On this clonotype: This likely comes from a read error, as the CDR3 has no conserved phenylalanine or tryptophan at its end.

Trimming pared 2 bases from V and 6 bases from J, leaving 17 bases between. CDR1 SGHRS and CDR2 YFSETQ come from the germline V gene. This CDR3 has 15 residues. Likely shared infections and vaccines: all three twin pairs were reared together. The chain uses TRBV5-1 and TRBJ1-1; tentatively, D is TRBD1 (6 bases). This sequence originates from a woman between 18 and 50 years old in good health. The sample was PBMCs. The CDR3 nucleotides are TGCGCCAGCAGCTTTATCGCCAGAAACAGGGCTGAAGCTTTCCTT. Translating it yields CASSFIARNRAEAFL.